A single sample is the source of the 12 T cell receptor beta chains below, sequenced in a study of blood T cell repertoires in COVID-19. Libraries were prepared by immunoSEQ multiplex PCR; TCRdb keeps only in-frame clonotypes and omits some of them. Of some 76,000 clones detected, about nine tenths appear once; the ten largest clones hold approximately 10%. Sequencing input: peripheral blood. The receptor set was obtained from a woman younger than 35 with acute or convalescent COVID-19.

This chain connects TRBV3-1 (or the pseudogene TRBV3-2) to TRBJ1-5; 9 nucleotides match TRBD1. Germline V CDR1 and CDR2: LGHDT, YNNKEL (reference sequence). V lost 0 bases to trimming and J lost 4 bases; unmatched junction nucleotides: 19. The CDR3 is 21 residues long. The CDR3 DNA reads TGTGCCAGCAGCCAAGATTTGAAACCGGGACAGGGATGGGTTGGAAATCAGCCCCAGCATTTT. This translates into CASSQDLKPGQGWVGNQPQHF.

The CDR3 coding sequence is TGTGCCAGCAGCGGCGGGGGGGCCTCCTACAATGAGCAGTTCTTC. It encodes CASSGGGASYNEQFF. This chain joins TRBV13 and TRBJ2-1; 9 nucleotides agree with TRBD2. With 5 bases clipped from V and 0 bases from J, the junction kept 2 bases outside the gene matches. Germline V CDR1 and CDR2: PRHDT, FYEKMQ (reference sequence). The CDR3 sequence is 15 residues long.

This clone was seen a few times. The J gene is TRBJ2-1, the V gene TRBV4-1, with 13 bases lining up with TRBD2. CDR3 size: 18 residues. Germline CDR1 and CDR2: MGHRA and YSYEKL. V shed 3 bases, J shed 3 bases, and the junction held 8 bases outside the gene matches. Here the CDR3 reads CASSHATSGGAFYNEQFF. DNA for the CDR3: TGCGCCAGCAGCCATGCTACTAGCGGGGGGGCCTTCTACAATGAGCAGTTCTTC.

In DNA, the CDR3 is TGTGCCAGCAGTTACTCACAGGGGTATGGCTACACCTTC. Translated, it gives CASSYSQGYGYTF. The rearrangement uses TRBV12-3 or TRBV12-4 and TRBJ1-2; 7 nucleotides agree with TRBD1. Trimming took 4 bases from V and 5 from J; bases not matched to a gene: 4. The CDR3 covers 13 residues.

This chain connects TRBV11-2 to TRBJ1-2, with D perhaps TRBD1 (5 bases). Germline CDR1 reads SGHAT; CDR2 reads FQNNGV. Trimming took off 5 bases at V and 3 bases at J, with 16 bases between the two ends. CDR3 length: 15 residues. The CDR3 DNA sequence: TGTGCCAGCAGCCCCCGGGGGGGAAAGGACTATGGCTACACCTTC. Its translation is CASSPRGGKDYGYTF.

This sequence joins TRBV4-3 and TRBJ2-3; D is ambiguous. This CDR3 is 15 amino acids long. The V end lost 4 bases, the J end lost 1 base, and 12 bases lay between the germline ends. Germline V gene lookup returns CDR1 LGHNA and CDR2 YSLEER. The CDR3 here is CASSRQRSGTDTQYF. CDR3 sequence (DNA): TGCGCCAGCAGCCGTCAGAGGTCGGGCACAGATACGCAGTATTTT.

The genes are TRBV30 and TRBJ2-3, with TRBD1 matching 11 bases. The V gene end was trimmed by 5 bases and the J gene end by 3 bases; junction bases not matched to a gene: 13. Germline V gene lookup returns CDR1 GTSNPN and CDR2 SVGIG (reference sequence). This CDR3 comprises 17 residues. DNA for the CDR3: TGTGCCTGGTTGGGACAGGGGGGAAAAAGGAGGACAGATACGCAGTATTTT. Translation: CAWLGQGGKRRTDTQYF.

The chain is built from TRBV27 and TRBJ1-1; tentatively, D is TRBD1 (5 bases). Germline-derived CDR1 and CDR2 are MNHEY and SMNVEV (reference sequence). Trimming left V 4 bases short and J 3 bases short, with 9 bases between. This CDR3 has 13 amino acids. The CDR3 loop is CASSYRLDTEAFF. CDR3 nucleotides: TGTGCCAGCAGTTACAGGTTGGACACTGAAGCTTTCTTT.

The chain recombines TRBV6-5 with TRBJ1-1; no clear D gene. Trimming removed 0 bases from V and 7 bases from J, with 12 bases in between. This CDR3 contains 14 residues. Germline CDR1 and CDR2: MNHEY and SVGAGI. The CDR3 coding sequence is TGTGCCAGCAGTTACTCTGGTCAGATCCATGAAGCTTTCTTT. Translated: CASSYSGQIHEAFF.

The DNA for the CDR3 is TGTGCCAGCAGTGCTACGGGACAGGGCTACAATGAGCAGTTCTTC. Translation: CASSATGQGYNEQFF. The chain joins TRBV7-8 to TRBJ2-1; 9 bases match TRBD1. The V gene's germline CDR1 is SGHVS and CDR2 FQNEAQ. V trimming: 6 bases; J trimming: 3 bases; junction bases outside the gene matches: 6. CDR3 length: 15 residues.

This clone was seen a single time. The V call is TRBV19, the J call TRBJ2-1; 9 bases fit TRBD1. The CDR3 runs to 13 residues. With 7 bases clipped from V and 8 bases from J, the junction kept 6 bases outside the gene matches. The germline CDR1 and CDR2 sequences are LNHDA and SQIVND (reference sequence). The CDR3 spells CASTGQGRDEQFF. For the CDR3, the DNA is TGTGCCAGTACTGGACAGGGGCGGGATGAGCAGTTCTTC.

V usage is TRBV15 and J usage is TRBJ1-5; D is ambiguous. The CDR3 has 13 amino acids. Looked up from germline, CDR1 is LNHNV and CDR2 is YYDKDF (reference sequence). Trimming pared 5 bases from V and 4 bases from J, leaving 9 bases between. The CDR3 reads CATSSSPNQPQHF. The CDR3, as DNA: TGTGCCACCAGCTCCTCCCCGAATCAGCCCCAGCATTTT.